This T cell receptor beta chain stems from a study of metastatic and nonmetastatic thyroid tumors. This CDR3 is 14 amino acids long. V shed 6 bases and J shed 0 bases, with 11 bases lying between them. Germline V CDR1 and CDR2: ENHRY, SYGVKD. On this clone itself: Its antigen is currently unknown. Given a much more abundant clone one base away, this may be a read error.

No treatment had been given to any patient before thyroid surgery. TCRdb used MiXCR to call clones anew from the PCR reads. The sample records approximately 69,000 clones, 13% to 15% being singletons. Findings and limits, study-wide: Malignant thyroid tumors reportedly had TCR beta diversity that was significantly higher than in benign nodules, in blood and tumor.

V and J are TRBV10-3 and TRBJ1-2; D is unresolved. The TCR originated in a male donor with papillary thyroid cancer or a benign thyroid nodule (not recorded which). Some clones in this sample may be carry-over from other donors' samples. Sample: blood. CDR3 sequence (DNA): TGTGCCATCAGCCCAGTGGGAGCTAACTATGGCTACACCTTC. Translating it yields CAISPVGANYGYTF.